This T cell receptor beta chain derives from a study of beta chain features in type 1 diabetes. Every bit of the isolated RNA underwent reverse transcription, so sequencing read expressed TCRB transcripts. TCRdb keeps only in-frame clones here, not all; method: immunoSEQ multiplex PCR. The table shows hundreds of thousands of clones, with about a sixth occurring only once. This clone was seen a few times. The CDR3 runs 15 residues. J lost 2 bases, V lost 5 bases, and 6 bases had no gene match. The germline V gene has CDR1 MDHEN and CDR2 SYDVKM. This receptor was obtained from a woman aged 18 to 35 in good health. V is TRBV28 and J is TRBJ2-7; 10 nucleotides agree with TRBD1. Input material: naive CD4+ T cells from blood. The CDR3 nucleotides are TGTGCCAGCAGTCTGGGGACAGGGGCTCCCTACGAGCAGTACTTC. It yields the protein CASSLGTGAPYEQYF.